The 7 T cell receptor beta chains reported below all come from one sample, sequenced in a study of blood T cells in healthy people across ages. Sample-barcoded 5' priming and a J-beta primer mix drove a second PCR of 7 to 11 cycles. One entry per CDR3 protein results from TCRdb running MiXCR on the 5' RACE reads. The table has roughly 700,000 distinct CDR3 sequences, about 32% seen once. The source material was blood. These TCRs come from a woman aged 80 or over in good health.

The gene calls are TRBV5-1 and TRBJ2-7; a possible D gene is TRBD1 (6 bases). V lost 4 bases and J 1 base, leaving 15 bases between the germline ends. Germline V gene data show CDR1 as SGHRS and CDR2 as YFSETQ. The CDR3 consists of 15 residues. Here the CDR3 DNA reads TGCGCCAGCAGCGATGGACAGAGGCTTTCCTACGAGCAGTACTTC. Its protein product is CASSDGQRLSYEQYF.

This clonotype was seen only a few times. This chain uses TRBV7-8 with TRBJ1-1; D is ambiguous. Germline CDR1 is SGHVS and CDR2 is FQNEAQ. There are 17 residues in the CDR3. Deletions cut 2 bases from V and 0 bases from J, with 16 bases between. CDR3 bases: TGTGCCAGCAGCTTAATGTCGGGGTTTGGGATGAACACTGAAGCTTTCTTT. It yields the protein CASSLMSGFGMNTEAFF.

The rearrangement uses TRBV20-1 and TRBJ2-1; D is perhaps TRBD1 or TRBD2 (6 bases each). Looked up from germline, CDR1 is DFQATT and CDR2 is SNEGSKA (reference sequence). There are 14 residues in the CDR3. Trimming removed 6 bases from V and 13 bases from J, with 25 bases in between. The CDR3 nucleotides read TGCAGTGCCCAGAGGGGCGCGGGACAAGAGACCCAGTTCTTC. As protein: CSAQRGAGQETQFF.

The chain is built from TRBV20-1 and TRBJ1-5; D is uncertain. This CDR3 is built from 13 residues. The V end lost 3 bases, the J end lost 2 bases, and 8 bases lay between the germline ends. Germline values: CDR1 DFQATT, CDR2 SNEGSKA (reference sequence). The CDR3 nucleotides are TGCAGTGCTAGTTTAGAGGGCAATCAGCCCCAGCATTTT. Its translation is CSASLEGNQPQHF.

This clonotype has a handful of counts. The chain joins TRBV9 to TRBJ2-3, with 10 nucleotides matching TRBD1. CDR1 is SGDLS and CDR2 is YYNGEE in the germline V gene. V was clipped by 5 bases and J by 8 bases; unmatched bases: 11. This CDR3 has 15 residues. The CDR3 reads CASSAGTGDLRTQYF. In nucleotides, the CDR3 is TGTGCCAGCAGTGCCGGGACAGGGGATCTGCGTACGCAGTATTTT.

This clonotype was seen a few times. V and J are TRBV13 and TRBJ1-2; TRBD1 agrees at 9 bases. Germline V gives CDR1 PRHDT, CDR2 FYEKMQ (reference sequence). The CDR3 is 15 residues long. V lost 8 bases and J lost 4; bases outside the gene matches: 11. In nucleotides, the CDR3 is TGTGCCAGCGGAAGTCAGGGACAGGGTTTCTATGGCTACACCTTC. Its translation is CASGSQGQGFYGYTF.

This clonotype was seen at least ten times. The chain carries TRBV7-9 and TRBJ2-5, with D perhaps assigned TRBD1 or TRBD2 (6 bases each). CDR3 length: 13 residues. CDR1 is SEHNR, CDR2 FQNEAQ, per germline (reference sequence). The V end was cut by 10 bases, the J end by 1 base, with 13 bases between. CDR3 DNA sequence: TGTGCCATACCTGGGGGGCCCCAAGAGACCCAGTACTTC. The encoded protein is CAIPGGPQETQYF. The full variable domain, its missing parts supplied by reference TRBV7-9 and TRBJ2-5, is DTGVSQNPRHKITKRGQNVTFRCDPISEHNRLYWYRQTLGQGPEFLTYFQNEAQLEKSRLLSDRFSAERPKGSFSTLEIQRTEQGDSAMYLCAIPGGPQETQYFGPGTRLLVL.